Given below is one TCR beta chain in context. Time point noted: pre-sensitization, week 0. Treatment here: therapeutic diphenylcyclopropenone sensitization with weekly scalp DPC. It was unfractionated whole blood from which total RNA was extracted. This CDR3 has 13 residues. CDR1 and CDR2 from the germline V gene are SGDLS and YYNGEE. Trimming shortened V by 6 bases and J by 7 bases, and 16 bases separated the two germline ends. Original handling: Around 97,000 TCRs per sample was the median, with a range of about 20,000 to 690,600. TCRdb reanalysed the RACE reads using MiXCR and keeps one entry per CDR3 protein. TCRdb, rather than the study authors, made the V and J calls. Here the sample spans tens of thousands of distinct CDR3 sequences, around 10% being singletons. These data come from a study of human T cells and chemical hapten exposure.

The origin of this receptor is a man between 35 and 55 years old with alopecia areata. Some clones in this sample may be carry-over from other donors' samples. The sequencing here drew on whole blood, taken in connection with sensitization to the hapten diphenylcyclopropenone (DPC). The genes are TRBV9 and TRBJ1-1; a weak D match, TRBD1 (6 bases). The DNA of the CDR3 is TGTGCCAGCACCGAGAGGGGGGCCGGTGAAGCTTTCTTT. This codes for CASTERGAGEAFF.